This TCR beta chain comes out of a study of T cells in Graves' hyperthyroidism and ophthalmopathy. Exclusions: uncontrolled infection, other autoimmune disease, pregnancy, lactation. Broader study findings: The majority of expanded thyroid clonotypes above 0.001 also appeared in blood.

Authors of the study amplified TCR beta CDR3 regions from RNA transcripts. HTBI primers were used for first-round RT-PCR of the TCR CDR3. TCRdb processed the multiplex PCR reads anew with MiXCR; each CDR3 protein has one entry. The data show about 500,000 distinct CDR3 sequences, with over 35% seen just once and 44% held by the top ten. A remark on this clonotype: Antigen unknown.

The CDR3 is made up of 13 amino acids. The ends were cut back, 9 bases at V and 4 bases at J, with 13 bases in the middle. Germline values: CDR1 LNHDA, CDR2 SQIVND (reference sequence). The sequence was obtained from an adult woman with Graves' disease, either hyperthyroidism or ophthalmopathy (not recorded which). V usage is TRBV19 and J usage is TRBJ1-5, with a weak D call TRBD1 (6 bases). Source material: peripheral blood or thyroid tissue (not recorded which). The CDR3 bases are TGTGCCAGCCGGTTACAGGGAAATCAGCCCCAGCATTTT. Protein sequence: CASRLQGNQPQHF.